The 27 T cell receptor beta chains reported below all come from one sample, sequenced in a study of T cells in Graves' hyperthyroidism and ophthalmopathy. RNA transcripts were the template for amplifying TCR beta CDR3 regions. First-round RT-PCR of the TCR CDR3 relied on the HTBI primer set. Each CDR3 protein gets one entry after TCRdb re-called the multiplex PCR reads with MiXCR. The sample has some 490,000 distinct CDR3 sequences; roughly a sixth are singletons. The specimen sequenced was blood. Every receptor here comes from a woman aged 25 to 45 with Graves' ophthalmopathy.

The table lists this clonotype with many counts. V is TRBV20-1 and J is TRBJ2-4; TRBD2 matches at 8 bases. The CDR3 contains 14 residues. V gave up 6 bases and J gave up 1 base; unmatched junction bases: 5. Germline V gene data show CDR1 as DFQATT and CDR2 as SNEGSKA (reference sequence). The CDR3, as DNA: TGCAGTGCCCAGCGGGAGCTTGCCAAAAACATTCAGTACTTC. Amino acid sequence: CSAQRELAKNIQYF.

This sequence joins TRBV6-2 or TRBV6-3 and TRBJ1-4; the D is unclear. The CDR3 totals 14 residues. V gave up 6 bases and J gave up 7 bases, with 15 bases separating them. Germline V gene lookup returns CDR1 MNHEY and CDR2 SVGEGT. The CDR3 is CASSPWESGEKLFF. CDR3 coding DNA: TGTGCCAGCAGCCCCTGGGAAAGTGGTGAAAAACTGTTTTTT.

The chain's CDR3 is CASSQRTGELFF. The CDR3 DNA sequence: TGTGCCAGCAGCCAGAGAACCGGGGAGCTGTTTTTT. The chain combines TRBV3-1 with TRBJ2-2; D is unclear. The V end was cut by 3 bases, the J end by 5 bases, with 4 bases between. Germline values: CDR1 LGHDT, CDR2 YNNKEL (reference sequence). CDR3 length: 12 residues.

This clonotype was recorded many times. Sequence at one end of the junction differs from germline and may be a read error. This chain links TRBV3-1 with TRBJ1-5, with a tentative D call TRBD1 (5 bases). The germline V gene encodes CDR1 LGHDT and CDR2 YNNKEL (reference sequence). The CDR3 contains 14 residues. CDR3 loop: CASSQGRGNQPQHF. CDR3 DNA: TGCGCCAGCAGCCAAGGCAGGGGCAATCAGCCCCAGCATTTT. The variable domain in full, completed from reference TRBV3-1 and TRBJ1-5, reads DTAVSQTPKYLVTQMGNDKSIKCEQNLGHDTMYWYKQDSKKFLKIMFSYNNKELIINETVPNRFSPKSPDKAHLNLHINSLELGDSAVYFCASSQGRGNQPQHFGDGTRLSIL.

This clonotype was counted ten times or more. The rearrangement joins TRBV7-6 to TRBJ2-5; tentatively, D is TRBD2 (6 bases). CDR1 and CDR2 from the germline V gene are SGHVS and FNYEAQ. The V end lost 3 bases, the J end lost 3 bases, and 14 bases lay between the germline ends. The CDR3 extends over 15 amino acids. As DNA, the CDR3 is TGTGCCAGCAGCTTTAAGGAGGGAGGAAAAGAGACCCAGTACTTC. It encodes CASSFKEGGKETQYF.

There are many counts of this clonotype. The chain recombines TRBV5-8 with TRBJ2-3, with D unclear. Trimming stripped 0 bases from V and 1 base from J, with 6 bases between. The CDR3 has 14 amino acids. Per the germline V gene, CDR1 is SGHTS and CDR2 is YDEGEE. This CDR3 is CASSLGMGTDTQYF. DNA for the CDR3: TGTGCCAGCAGCTTGGGAATGGGCACAGATACGCAGTATTTT.

This clonotype was seen repeatedly, ten times or more. CDR3: CASSPTGTGTGELFF. The CDR3 DNA sequence: TGTGCCAGCAGTCCCACCGGGACAGGGACCGGGGAGCTGTTTTTT. The chain links TRBV28 to TRBJ2-2; 9 nucleotides line up with TRBD1. Germline V lookup: CDR1 MDHEN, CDR2 SYDVKM. The CDR3 loop spans 15 amino acids. Trimming took 5 bases from V and 5 from J; bases not matched to a gene: 6.

The table lists this clonotype with many counts. The chain combines TRBV6-1 with TRBJ2-1, with 8 bases matching TRBD1. Germline V lookup: CDR1 MNHNS, CDR2 SASEGT. V shed 6 bases, J shed 12 bases, and the junction held 10 bases outside the gene matches. The CDR3 loop spans 13 amino acids. The CDR3 is CASRTKTGDGQFF. The CDR3 nucleotides read TGTGCCAGCAGAACTAAGACAGGGGATGGGCAGTTCTTC.

This clonotype showed up many times. This chain links TRBV28 with TRBJ1-2; 10 bases are shared with TRBD1. Germline V CDR1 and CDR2: MDHEN, SYDVKM. The CDR3 sequence is 16 residues long. V was pared by 1 base and J by 4 bases, with 6 bases of the junction left unmatched. CDR3 loop: CASSLYARTGGYGYTF. DNA of the CDR3: TGTGCCAGCAGTTTATACGCTCGGACAGGGGGCTATGGCTACACCTTC.

This clonotype has only a few counts. The V call is TRBV20-1, the J call TRBJ2-1, with 7 bases that match TRBD1. V was pared by 3 bases and J by 3 bases, with 14 bases of the junction left unmatched. CDR1 and CDR2 from the germline V gene are DFQATT and SNEGSKA (reference sequence). This CDR3 comprises 17 residues. CDR3 sequence: CSASNLGGGRDYNEQFF. CDR3 DNA: TGCAGTGCTAGTAATTTAGGGGGCGGCAGGGACTACAATGAGCAGTTCTTC.

This clonotype was detected ten times or more. The chain couples TRBV11-2 to TRBJ2-5; D is tentatively TRBD1 or TRBD2 (6 bases each). Looked up from germline, CDR1 is SGHAT and CDR2 is FQNNGV. CDR3 size: 16 residues. With 1 base removed from V and 3 bases from J, the gap between germline ends came to 15 bases. CDR3 DNA sequence: TGTGCCAGCAGCTTAGGCTCGGGGGCCTTGGAAGAGACCCAGTACTTC. It encodes CASSLGSGALEETQYF.

The chain joins TRBV20-1 to TRBJ1-2; 9 bases align to TRBD1. Germline V gene sequence: CDR1 DFQATT, CDR2 SNEGSKA (reference sequence). The ends lost 0 bases at V and 0 bases at J; junction bases unmatched: 2. The CDR3 spans 15 residues. The CDR3 coding sequence is TGCAGTGCTAGAGACTACAGGGGGCCTAACTATGGCTACACCTTC. Translated, it gives CSARDYRGPNYGYTF.

This clonotype was recorded only once. This chain uses TRBV20-1 with TRBJ2-1; TRBD1 matches at 8 bases. Germline V gene lookup returns CDR1 DFQATT and CDR2 SNEGSKA (reference sequence). This CDR3 spans 14 amino acids. Trimming removed 5 bases from V and 7 bases from J; junction bases left unmatched: 10. The CDR3 region is CSASGQGLINEQFF. In DNA, the CDR3 is TGCAGTGCTTCCGGACAGGGTCTAATAAATGAGCAGTTCTTC.

This clonotype was seen only a few times. A much larger clone differs from this one at a single base, so this may be a read error. V usage is TRBV18 and J usage is TRBJ1-1, with D perhaps TRBD1 (5 bases). Germline V CDR1 and CDR2: KGHSH, LQKENI. V lost 1 base and J lost 4, with 10 bases in between. This CDR3 region has 14 residues. The CDR3: CASSPLPGSTEAFF. CDR3 coding DNA: TGTGCCAGCTCACCACTACCAGGGAGCACTGAAGCTTTCTTT.

This clonotype was seen repeatedly, ten times or more. The chain couples TRBV29-1 to TRBJ2-1, with 8 positions matching TRBD1. The CDR3 totals 15 residues. Trimming cost V 5 bases and J 6 bases; bases outside gene matches: 12. Germline CDR1 reads SQVTM; CDR2 reads ANQGSEA. CDR3 protein: CSVPSGQGYPNEQFF. CDR3 coding DNA: TGCAGCGTTCCTTCCGGACAGGGCTATCCCAATGAGCAGTTCTTC.

V is TRBV28 and J is TRBJ2-5; unclear D gene. The CDR3 is 13 residues long. Trimming cost V 3 bases and J 2 bases, with 7 bases left between them. Germline CDR1 MDHEN, CDR2 SYDVKM. CDR3 amino acids: CASSLTSQETQYF. CDR3 sequence (DNA): TGTGCCAGCAGTTTGACAAGTCAAGAGACCCAGTACTTC.

In regard to this clonotype: One base away lies a much larger clone, so this may be a sequencing read error. The rearrangement joins TRBV27 to TRBJ2-7, with no clear D. The DNA end is a closer match to TRBJ2-1, so the J assignment may be wrong. Per the germline V gene, CDR1 is MNHEY and CDR2 is SMNVEV (reference sequence). This CDR3 region has 16 residues. The CDR3 DNA reads TGTGCCAGCAGTCCTAAAGTTCCGTGGAGCTCCTACGAGCAGTTCTTC. Protein sequence: CASSPKVPWSSYEQFF.

This clonotype was found many times. The chain links TRBV3-1 to TRBJ1-5; D is unresolved. Germline CDR1 LGHDT, CDR2 YNNKEL (reference sequence). The CDR3 has 12 amino acids. Trimming removed 5 bases from V and 2 bases from J, with 4 bases in between. The CDR3 spells CASSKGNQPQHF. CDR3 coding DNA: TGTGCCAGCAGCAAGGGCAATCAGCCCCAGCATTTT.

This clonotype has a count of ten or more. The chain links TRBV3-1 to TRBJ2-1; 11 nucleotides agree with TRBD2. The CDR3 runs 17 residues. Per germline, CDR1 LGHDT and CDR2 YNNKEL (reference sequence). The V segment lost 4 bases and the J segment 11 bases; nucleotides outside the gene matches: 16. The CDR3 loop reads CASSPLATGTSGVKQFF. In nucleotides, the CDR3 is TGTGCCAGCAGCCCACTAGCGACCGGGACTAGCGGAGTCAAGCAGTTCTTC.

In its sample, this clonotype was seen a few times. The chain is built from TRBV4-3 and TRBJ1-1, with D unresolved. With 0 bases removed from V and 6 bases from J, the gap between germline ends came to 14 bases. The V gene's germline CDR1 is LGHNA and CDR2 YSLEER. The CDR3 contains 15 residues. CDR3: CASSQERRRSPEAFF. CDR3 in DNA: TGCGCCAGCAGCCAAGAACGTAGGAGGAGCCCTGAAGCTTTCTTT.

This clonotype was seen many times. The J gene is TRBJ2-4, the V gene TRBV7-2; the D is unclear. This CDR3 contains 14 residues. Germline loops: CDR1 SGHTA, CDR2 FQGNSA. Trimming left V 0 bases short and J 2 bases short, with 5 bases between. As DNA, the CDR3 is TGTGCCAGCAGCTTAGCGGGGACCAAAAACATTCAGTACTTC. Protein: CASSLAGTKNIQYF.

Notes on this clonotype: With a much larger clone just one base away, this may be a read error. The chain combines TRBV6-2 or TRBV6-3 with TRBJ1-1; 8 nucleotides align to TRBD1. CDR3 size: 13 residues. CDR1 and CDR2 (germline): MNHEY, SVGEGT. The CDR3 loop reads CASSSPGGQEALF. The CDR3 nucleotides are TGTGCCAGCAGTTCCCCGGGGGGACAGGAAGCTTTATTT.

The chain combines TRBV12-3 or TRBV12-4 with TRBJ2-3; D is perhaps TRBD1 (6 bases). The CDR3 spans 14 residues. Trimming stripped 6 bases from V and 8 bases from J, with 18 bases between. CDR3 DNA sequence: TGTGCCAGCAGGCTACAGGGTGCTCTCTCTACGCAGTATTTT. This gives the protein CASRLQGALSTQYF.

This clonotype was seen repeatedly, ten times or more. V usage is TRBV7-2 and J usage is TRBJ2-3; TRBD2 matches 10 bases. Trimming at V came to 1 base and at J to 4 bases, leaving 2 bases not matched to a gene. This CDR3 comprises 15 residues. Germline-derived CDR1 and CDR2 are SGHTA and FQGNSA. The CDR3 sequence: CASSLVGTSADTQYF. The CDR3 region has the DNA TGTGCCAGCAGCTTAGTGGGGACTAGCGCAGATACGCAGTATTTT.

The CDR3 DNA reads as TGTGCCAGCAGTGAGACAGCCCCGGGATCCCAGTACTTC. Translating gives CASSETAPGSQYF. The V call is TRBV25-1, the J call TRBJ2-5; D is possibly TRBD1 or TRBD2 (5 bases each). The CDR3 is 13 residues long. The germline V and J ends were trimmed by 3 bases and 9 bases, with 14 bases remaining between them. Germline V gives CDR1 MGHDK, CDR2 SYGVNS.

This clonotype was observed a few times. V and J are TRBV7-6 and TRBJ2-2, with 9 bases lining up with TRBD2. This CDR3 contains 17 residues. Germline-derived CDR1 and CDR2 are SGHVS and FNYEAQ. Losses at the gene ends were 3 bases for V and 3 bases for J; bases not matched to a gene: 8. In DNA form, the CDR3 reads TGTGCCAGCAGCTTCATGATAGCGGGAGACCACACCGGGGAGCTGTTTTTT. This encodes CASSFMIAGDHTGELFF.

This clonotype was observed at least ten times. V gene TRBV20-1 combines with J gene TRBJ1-4; D gene ambiguous. Trimming left V 0 bases short and J 7 bases short, with 6 bases between. CDR3 length: 12 amino acids. Per the germline V gene, CDR1 is DFQATT and CDR2 is SNEGSKA (reference sequence). The CDR3 here is CSARDSPEKLFF. The CDR3 DNA reads TGCAGTGCTAGAGATTCACCTGAAAAACTGTTTTTT.